The 3 T cell receptor beta chains reported below all come from one sample, sequenced in a study of blood T cell repertoires in COVID-19 (dated by TCRdb to 2020 to 2022). Preparation of the library involved the immunoSEQ multiplex PCR assay. What TCRdb holds here is the immuneACCESS table cut down to in-frame rearrangements. Part of the clones is not present; checked against another copy, under half of the missing clones reflect an unresolved V gene, and the others are unexplained. For this sample there are some 78,000 clones; about 85% appear just once. Together, the top ten hold around 5.3% of the sample. Sequencing input: peripheral blood. All receptors come from a man between 60 and 75 years old with active or convalescent COVID-19.

This clone is a singleton in its sample. The chain links TRBV7-2 to TRBJ2-5, with 9 bases fitting TRBD2. The CDR3 has 16 amino acids. Germline CDR1 is SGHTA and CDR2 is FQGNSA. The V and J ends lost 5 bases and 7 bases, in that order; junction bases with no gene match: 14. The DNA for the CDR3 is TGTGCCAGCAGCCCCGTGGCGGGGGGGATTACGGGGACCCAGTACTTC. Protein: CASSPVAGGITGTQYF.

The rearrangement links TRBV30 to TRBJ1-2; the match to TRBD1 covers 10 bases. Germline V CDR1 and CDR2: GTSNPN, SVGIG (reference sequence). V was pared by 4 bases and J by 3 bases, with 5 bases of the junction left unmatched. The CDR3 consists of 14 residues. For the CDR3, the DNA is TGTGCCTGGACCCCGGGACAGGGGTACTATGGCTACACCTTC. Its translation: CAWTPGQGYYGYTF.

The rearrangement uses TRBV7-2 and TRBJ1-5, with D maybe TRBD1 (6 bases). This CDR3 is built from 15 residues. CDR1 and CDR2 (germline): SGHTA, FQGNSA. The V gene lost 5 bases and the J gene lost 1 base, with 12 bases spanning the gap. CDR3 protein: CASSASTGSNQPQHF. For the CDR3, the DNA is TGTGCCAGCAGCGCCTCGACAGGAAGCAATCAGCCCCAGCATTTT.